This T cell receptor beta chain came from a study of blood T cell repertoires in COVID-19. Study in general: Sources were T cells, B-cell-depleted T cells, or PBMCs; the material itself was cDNA or gDNA.

Trimming shortened V by 1 base and J by 1 base, and 8 bases separated the two germline ends. Germline V gives CDR1 SGHRS, CDR2 YFSETQ. The length of the CDR3 is 14 residues. Assignment of participants to cohorts was predicated upon participant-reported clinical history. Recovered Cohort 3 donors showed two negative PCRs, clearance, or symptom resolution. Sequenced by immunoSEQ multiplex PCR; TCRdb stores in-frame clones only, minus some. The repertoire has 200,000 to 250,000 clones, 70% to 90% of them found once; the top ten carry roughly 10%. The receptor was derived from a man in his thirties or forties who had recovered from COVID-19. The chain uses TRBV5-1 and TRBJ2-5; maybe TRBD2 (5 bases). Sequences were obtained from PBMCs or T cells enriched from blood (not recorded which). The CDR3 here is CASSLNRGQETQYF. In nucleotides, the CDR3 is TGCGCCAGCAGCTTGAACCGGGGCCAAGAGACCCAGTACTTC.